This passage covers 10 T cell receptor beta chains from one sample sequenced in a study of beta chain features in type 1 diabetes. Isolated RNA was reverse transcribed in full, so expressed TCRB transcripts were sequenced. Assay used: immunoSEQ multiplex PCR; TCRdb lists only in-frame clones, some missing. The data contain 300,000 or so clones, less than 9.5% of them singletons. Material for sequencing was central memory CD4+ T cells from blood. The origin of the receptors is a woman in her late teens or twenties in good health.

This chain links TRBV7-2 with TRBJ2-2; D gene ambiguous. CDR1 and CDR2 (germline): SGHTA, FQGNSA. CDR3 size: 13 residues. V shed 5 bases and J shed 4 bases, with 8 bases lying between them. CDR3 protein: CASSPQSTGELFF. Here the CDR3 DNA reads TGTGCCAGCAGCCCCCAGAGCACCGGGGAGCTGTTTTTT.

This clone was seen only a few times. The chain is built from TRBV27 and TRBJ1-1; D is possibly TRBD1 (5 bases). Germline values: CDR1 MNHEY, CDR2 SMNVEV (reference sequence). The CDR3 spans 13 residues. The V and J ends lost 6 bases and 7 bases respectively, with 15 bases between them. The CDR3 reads CASSREGRSEAFF. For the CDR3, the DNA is TGTGCCAGCAGCCGGGAGGGGCGGAGTGAAGCTTTCTTT.

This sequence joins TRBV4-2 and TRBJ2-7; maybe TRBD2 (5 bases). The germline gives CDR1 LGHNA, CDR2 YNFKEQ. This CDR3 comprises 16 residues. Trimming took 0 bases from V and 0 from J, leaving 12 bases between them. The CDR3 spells CASSQDYMGVSYEQYF. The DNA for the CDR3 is TGTGCCAGCAGCCAAGATTACATGGGAGTCTCCTACGAGCAGTACTTC.

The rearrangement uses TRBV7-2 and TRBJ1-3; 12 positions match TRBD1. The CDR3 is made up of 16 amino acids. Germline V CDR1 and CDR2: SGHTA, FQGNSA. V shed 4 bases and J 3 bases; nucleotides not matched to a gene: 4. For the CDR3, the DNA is TGTGCCAGCAGCTGGGGACAGGGGGCTCTTGGAAACACCATATATTTT. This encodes CASSWGQGALGNTIYF. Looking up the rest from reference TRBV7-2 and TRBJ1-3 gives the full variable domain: GAGVSQSPSNKVTEKGKDVELRCDPISGHTALYWYRQSLGQGLEFLIYFQGNSAPDKSGLPSDRFSAERTGGSVSTLTIQRTQQEDSAVYLCASSWGQGALGNTIYFGEGSWLTVV.

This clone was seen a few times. DNA for the CDR3: TGTGCCAGCAGCTTAGGGACAGGGTTGAGTGAGCAGTTCTTC. It is translated as CASSLGTGLSEQFF. V gene TRBV7-9 combines with J gene TRBJ2-1, with 8 positions matching TRBD1. CDR1 is SEHNR and CDR2 is FQNEAQ in the germline V gene (reference sequence). The J segment lost 9 bases and the V segment lost 1 base, leaving 5 bases of the junction unmatched. This CDR3 is built from 14 residues.

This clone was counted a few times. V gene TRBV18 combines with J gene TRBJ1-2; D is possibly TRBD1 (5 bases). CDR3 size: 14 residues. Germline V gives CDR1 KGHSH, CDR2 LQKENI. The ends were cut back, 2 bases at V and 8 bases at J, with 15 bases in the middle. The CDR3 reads CASSPGLRGGGYTF. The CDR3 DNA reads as TGTGCCAGCTCACCAGGTTTAAGGGGTGGCGGCTACACCTTC.

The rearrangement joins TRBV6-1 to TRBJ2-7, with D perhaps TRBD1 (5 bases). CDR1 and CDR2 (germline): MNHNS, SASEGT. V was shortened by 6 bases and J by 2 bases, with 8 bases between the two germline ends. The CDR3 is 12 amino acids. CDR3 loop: CASRDIPYEQYF. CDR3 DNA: TGTGCCAGCAGGGACATTCCCTACGAGCAGTACTTC.

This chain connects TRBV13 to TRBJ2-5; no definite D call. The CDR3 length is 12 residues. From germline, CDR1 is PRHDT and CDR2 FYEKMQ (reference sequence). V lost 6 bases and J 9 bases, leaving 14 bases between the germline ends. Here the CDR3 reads CASSLMRSPQYF. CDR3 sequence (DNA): TGTGCCAGCAGTTTAATGAGGTCGCCCCAGTACTTC.

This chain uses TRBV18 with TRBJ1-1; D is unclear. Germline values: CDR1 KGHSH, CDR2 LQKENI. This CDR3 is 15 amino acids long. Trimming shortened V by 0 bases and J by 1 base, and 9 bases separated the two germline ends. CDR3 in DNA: TGTGCCAGCTCACCACCCGCCAGAAGGAACACTGAAGCTTTCTTT. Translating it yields CASSPPARRNTEAFF.

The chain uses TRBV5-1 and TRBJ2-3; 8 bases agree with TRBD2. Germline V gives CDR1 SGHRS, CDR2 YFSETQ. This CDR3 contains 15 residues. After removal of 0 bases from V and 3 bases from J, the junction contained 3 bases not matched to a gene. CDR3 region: CASSLAAGVTDTQYF. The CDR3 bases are TGCGCCAGCAGCTTGGCAGCGGGAGTGACAGATACGCAGTATTTT.